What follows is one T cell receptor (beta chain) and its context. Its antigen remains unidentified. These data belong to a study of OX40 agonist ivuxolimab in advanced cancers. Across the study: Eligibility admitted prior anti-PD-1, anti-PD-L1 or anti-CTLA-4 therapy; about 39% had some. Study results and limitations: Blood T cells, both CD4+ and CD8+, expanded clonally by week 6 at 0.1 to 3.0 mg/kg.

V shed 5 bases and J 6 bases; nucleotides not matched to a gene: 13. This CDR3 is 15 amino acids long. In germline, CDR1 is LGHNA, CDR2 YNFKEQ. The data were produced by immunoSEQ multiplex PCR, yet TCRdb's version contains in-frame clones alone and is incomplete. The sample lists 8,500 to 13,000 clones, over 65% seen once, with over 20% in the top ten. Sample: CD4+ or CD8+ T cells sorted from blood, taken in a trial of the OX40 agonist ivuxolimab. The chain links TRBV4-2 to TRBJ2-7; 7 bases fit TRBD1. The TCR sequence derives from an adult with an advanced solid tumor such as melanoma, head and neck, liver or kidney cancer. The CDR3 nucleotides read TGTGCCAGCAGCTTGGGTCGAGGGGGCCGGGGCGAGCAGTACTTC. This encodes CASSLGRGGRGEQYF.